This TCR beta chain was obtained from a study of molecular identifiers for immune sequencing clone quantification. Study findings and constraints: Investigators reportedly could detect spiked Jurkat TCR RNA from one cell among over 750,000 naive cells.

This clonotype was recorded many times. Its matching antigen is unknown. TCRdb ran MiXCR on the PCR reads and lists one entry per CDR3 protein. The repertoire holds 88,000 or so distinct CDR3 sequences, with approximately 22% as singletons. CDR3 length equals 15 residues. CDR1 LGHNA and CDR2 YSLEER come from the germline V gene. The ends were cut back, 0 bases at V and 5 bases at J, with 13 bases in the middle. Material: naive CD8+ T cells from blood, with Jurkat cell RNA spiked in. The subset was: FACS-sorted CD8+CD4-CCR7+CD45RA+ naive T cells. The chain employs TRBV4-3 and TRBJ1-1; D remains ambiguous. This receptor was identified in a human donor in good health. Some libraries in this study had Jurkat cell RNA spiked in. The CDR3 bases are TGCGCCAGCAGCCAAGATGAGACCACGGGGACTGAAGCTTTCTTT. Amino acid sequence: CASSQDETTGTEAFF.